The present TCR beta chain was sequenced within a study of a mutant IDH1 vaccine in newly diagnosed glioma (dated by TCRdb to about 2021). For the study in its entirety: Vaccination was initiated 4-6 weeks after radiotherapy alone, or concurrently with temozolomide cycles in the chemotherapy-containing groups. Of the approximately 30 treated patients, approximately 60% were male and 37.5% were female, and a mean age of around 40 years was recorded. Before enrollment, most patients had been given radiochemotherapy with temozolomide as standard therapy, while the rest had received either radiotherapy alone or temozolomide alone. Visit V12 was the week-35 safety follow-up and visit V13 was the week-47 end of study. Peripheral blood samples were drawn at six visits, namely V03 (baseline), V05, V07, V10, V12 and V13. For exploratory analyses, longitudinal TCRB deep sequencing was carried out in approximately 25 treated patients wherever samples were available.

The sample's time point label is to be understood as: week 35, safety follow-up. Each vaccine dose, consisting of 300 ug of a 20-mer mutant IDH1 peptide in Montanide, was administered subcutaneously with topical imiquimod. Across visits V03 through V10, patients got a total of eight vaccinations, given in weeks 1, 3, 5, 7, 11, 15, 19 and 23. All donors had newly diagnosed IDH1-mutant astrocytomas of WHO grade 3 or 4 that showed loss of nuclear ATRX. The samples were drawn from NOA16, a multicentre, single-arm, open-label phase I trial in Germany that tested a mutant IDH1 peptide vaccine in humans for the first time. The DNeasy Blood and Tissue Kit was used to extract genomic DNA from EDTA blood for TCRB sequencing. Remarks on this clone: The antigen it recognizes is unknown. Base quality data are lacking; no much larger clone is found one base away.

Overall results and qualifications from the work: According to the authors, sample limitations meant that analyses of patient blood samples could not be reproduced. Changes in the top peripheral T cell clonotypes picked up by TCRB sequencing did not appear to be linked to pseudoprogression. Selection of PBMC samples for TCRB deep sequencing was based on availability. Immune responses induced by the vaccine were seen in roughly 92% of patients across multiple MHC alleles.

At the junction V is shortened by 8 bases and J by 5 bases, with 9 bases in between. CDR1 and CDR2, per the germline V gene (reference sequence), are LNHDA and SQIVND. The CDR3 contains 11 residues, cysteine and phenylalanine counted. Here the CDR3 DNA is all that survives: 33 bases in frame from base 1. Library preparation employed the immunoSEQ multiplex PCR assay. Rearranged TCR beta chain sequences were amplified using the hsTCRB Kit according to the manufacturer's protocol. Sequencing of TCRB libraries was carried out on an Illumina MiSeq. Processing in the source paper ran as follows. The kit vendor's proprietary platform handled demultiplexing, trimming and gene mapping. TCRdb took over this immuneACCESS table, retaining in-frame rearrangements with V and J assigned. Such tables are incomplete; in checked studies, under half of the missing clones stem from an unresolved V gene, and the remainder is unexplained. The DNA was the basis for D and trimming; V, J and clone size are from that table. The sample table lists roughly 26,000 clones, 83% of them with a count of one. The ten largest clones take up 25% to 35% of the sample.

The starting material was PBMCs, obtained from a glioma patient whose treatment included an IDH1 peptide vaccine. The sequence is built from TRBV19 and TRBJ2-5; the D gene is possibly TRBD1, with 5 bases matching. This TCR was recovered from a man in his thirties or forties with glioma. The CDR3 here reads CASRSGETQYF. The sequence in DNA is TGTGCCAGTCGGTCAGGGGAGACCCAGTACTTC. The full variable domain, with segments outside the CDR3 supplied by the reference TRBV19 and TRBJ2-5 proteins, appears as DGGITQSPKYLFRKEGQNVTLSCEQNLNHDAMYWYRQDPGQGLRLIYYSQIVNDFQKGDIAEGYSVSREKKESFPLTVTSAQKNPTAFYLCASRSGETQYFGPGTRLLVL.